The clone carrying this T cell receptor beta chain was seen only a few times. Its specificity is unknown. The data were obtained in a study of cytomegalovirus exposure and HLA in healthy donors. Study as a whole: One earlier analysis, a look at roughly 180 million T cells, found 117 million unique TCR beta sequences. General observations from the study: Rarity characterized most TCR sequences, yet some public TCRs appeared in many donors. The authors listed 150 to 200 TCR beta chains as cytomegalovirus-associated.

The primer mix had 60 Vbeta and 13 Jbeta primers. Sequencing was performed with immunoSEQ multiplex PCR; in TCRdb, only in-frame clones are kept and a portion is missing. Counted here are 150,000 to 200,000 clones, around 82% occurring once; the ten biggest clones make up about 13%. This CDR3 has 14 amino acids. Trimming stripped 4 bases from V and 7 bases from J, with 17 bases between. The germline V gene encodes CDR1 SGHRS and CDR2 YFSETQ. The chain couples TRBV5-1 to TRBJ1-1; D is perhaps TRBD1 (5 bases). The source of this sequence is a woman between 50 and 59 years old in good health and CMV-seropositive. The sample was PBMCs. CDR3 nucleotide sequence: TGCGCCAGCAGCCCCGATCGACAGTCATTTGAAGCTTTCTTT. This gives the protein CASSPDRQSFEAFF.